Detailed here is one T cell receptor beta chain. Its cognate antigen is unknown. The record originates from a study of T-cell reconstitution after alpha-beta-depleted transplantation in children. Whole-study results and caveats: Once a year had passed after transplant, T-cell counts and diversity came mostly from newly produced T cells.

Unique molecular identifiers were incorporated when the TCRbeta library was constructed. One entry per CDR3 protein, called by TCRdb with MiXCR from the PCR reads. This table has fewer than 700,000 distinct CDR3 sequences, over 10% appearing once. V gave up 0 bases and J gave up 4 bases; unmatched junction bases: 8. From germline, CDR1 is SGHRS and CDR2 YFSETQ. The CDR3 extends over 17 amino acids. The genes are TRBV5-1 and TRBJ1-4, with TRBD1 identical over 8 bases. This TCR derives from a male patient under 18 who had a stem cell transplant for acute myeloid leukemia, so the T cells may come from the graft donor. This sample comprised PBMCs, mostly from graft donor cells, obtained 360 days after TCRalphabeta/CD19-depleted stem cell transplant. The CDR3 is CASSLGQGPPGNEKLFF. CDR3 sequence (DNA): TGCGCCAGCAGCTTGGGACAGGGGCCCCCCGGTAATGAAAAACTGTTTTTT.